This TCR beta chain was documented in a study of T cell responses to AZD1222 COVID-19 vaccine. This table comes from immunoSEQ multiplex PCR, and its TCRdb copy is limited to in-frame clones, with some not included. The repertoire holds 120,000 to 150,000 clones, almost 95% seen once, with 9% to 9.5% in the top ten. This CDR3 contains 15 residues. Germline-derived CDR1 and CDR2 are KGHSH and LQKENI. Unmatched junction bases numbered 4, after V lost 3 bases and J lost 1 base. The chain employs TRBV18 and TRBJ1-1; 8 bases agree with TRBD1. The specimen was peripheral blood, collected 28 days after the second AZD1222 dose. The TCR sequence derives from an adult who received the AZD1222 COVID-19 vaccine. As DNA, the CDR3 is TGTGCCAGCTCACCTTGGGACAGGTCGAACACTGAAGCTTTCTTT. The encoded protein is CASSPWDRSNTEAFF.